This T cell receptor (beta chain) is drawn from a study of T-cell memory formation after mild COVID-19. Background on the study: TCR clusters largely stayed donor specific.

This clonotype was counted between two and nine times. 5'RACE primed at constant segments yielded TCR alpha and TCR beta cDNA libraries bearing sample barcodes and UMIs. TCRdb itself ran the 5' RACE reads through MiXCR, one entry per CDR3 protein. This table has 200,000 to 300,000 distinct CDR3 sequences, over 15% appearing once. The V end lost 1 base, the J end lost 11 bases, and 14 bases lay between the germline ends. Germline lookup yields CDR1 GTSNPN and CDR2 SVGIG (reference sequence). The CDR3 is 12 residues long. Sequencing was done on a sample of PBMCs or a T cell subset sorted from them (not recorded which). The receptor comes from a man younger than 35 who had mild COVID-19 (a few samples of this study predate the infection). Cell type and time point are not known. The rearrangement uses TRBV30 and TRBJ1-1, with no clear D. The CDR3 DNA reads TGTGCCTGGAGTGAGGGAGGGTTCAGCGCTTTCTTT. Protein: CAWSEGGFSAFF.